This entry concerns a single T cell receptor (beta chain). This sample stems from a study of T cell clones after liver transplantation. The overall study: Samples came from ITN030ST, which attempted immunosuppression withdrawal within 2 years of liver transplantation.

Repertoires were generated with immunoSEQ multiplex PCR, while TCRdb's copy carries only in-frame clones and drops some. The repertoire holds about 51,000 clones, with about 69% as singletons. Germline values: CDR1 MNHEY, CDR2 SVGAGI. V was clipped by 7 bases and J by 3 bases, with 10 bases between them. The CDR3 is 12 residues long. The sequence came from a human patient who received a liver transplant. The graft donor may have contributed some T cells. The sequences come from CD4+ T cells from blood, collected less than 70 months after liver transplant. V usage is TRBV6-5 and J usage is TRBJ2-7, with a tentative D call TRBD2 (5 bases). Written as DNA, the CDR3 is TGTGCCAGCAAAACCAGCGGCTACGAGCAGTACTTC. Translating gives CASKTSGYEQYF.